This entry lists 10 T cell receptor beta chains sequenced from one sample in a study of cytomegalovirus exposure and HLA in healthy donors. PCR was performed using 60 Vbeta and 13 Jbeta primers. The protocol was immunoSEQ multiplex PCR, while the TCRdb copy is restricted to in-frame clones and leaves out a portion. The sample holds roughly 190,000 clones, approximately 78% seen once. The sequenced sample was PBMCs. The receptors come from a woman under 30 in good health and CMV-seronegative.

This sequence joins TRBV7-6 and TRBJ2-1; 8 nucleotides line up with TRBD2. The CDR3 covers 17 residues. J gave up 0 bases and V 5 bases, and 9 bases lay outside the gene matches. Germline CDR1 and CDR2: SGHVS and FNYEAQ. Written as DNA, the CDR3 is TGTGCCAGCAGCCTAGGCGGGGGGTTGAGCTCCTACAATGAGCAGTTCTTC. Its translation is CASSLGGGLSSYNEQFF.

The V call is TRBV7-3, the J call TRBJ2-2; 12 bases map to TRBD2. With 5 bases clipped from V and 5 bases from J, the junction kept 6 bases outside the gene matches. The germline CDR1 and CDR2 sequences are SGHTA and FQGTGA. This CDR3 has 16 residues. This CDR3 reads CASSMTSGSQTGELFF. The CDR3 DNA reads TGTGCCAGCAGCATGACTAGCGGGAGTCAAACCGGGGAGCTGTTTTTT. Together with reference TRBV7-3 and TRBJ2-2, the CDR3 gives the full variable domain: GAGVSQTPSNKVTEKGKYVELRCDPISGHTALYWYRQSLGQGPEFLIYFQGTGAADDSGLPNDRFFAVRPEGSVSTLKIQRTERGDSAVYLCASSMTSGSQTGELFFGEGSRLTVL.

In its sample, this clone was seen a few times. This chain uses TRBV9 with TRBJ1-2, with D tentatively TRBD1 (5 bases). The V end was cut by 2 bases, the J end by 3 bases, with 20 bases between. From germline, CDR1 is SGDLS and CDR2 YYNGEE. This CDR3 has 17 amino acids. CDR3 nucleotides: TGTGCCAGCAGCGTCGATTCCGCCAGGGCGGGATACTATGGCTACACCTTC. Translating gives CASSVDSARAGYYGYTF. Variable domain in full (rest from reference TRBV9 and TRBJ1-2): DSGVTQTPKHLITATGQRVTLRCSPRSGDLSVYWYQQSLDQGLQFLIQYYNGEERAKGNILERFSAQQFPDLHSELNLSSLELGDSALYFCASSVDSARAGYYGYTFGSGTRLTVV.

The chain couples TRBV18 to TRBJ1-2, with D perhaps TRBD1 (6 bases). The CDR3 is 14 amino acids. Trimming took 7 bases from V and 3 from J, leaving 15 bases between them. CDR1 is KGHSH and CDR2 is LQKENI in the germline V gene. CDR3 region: CASFEGGADYGYTF. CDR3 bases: TGTGCCAGCTTCGAAGGGGGGGCCGACTATGGCTACACCTTC.

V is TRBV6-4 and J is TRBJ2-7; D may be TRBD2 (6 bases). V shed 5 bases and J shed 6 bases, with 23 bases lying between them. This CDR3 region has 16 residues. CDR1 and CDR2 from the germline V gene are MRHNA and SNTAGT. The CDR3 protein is CASSFDSTGDLGEQYF. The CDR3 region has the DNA TGTGCCAGCAGTTTCGATAGTACGGGAGACTTGGGCGAGCAGTACTTC.

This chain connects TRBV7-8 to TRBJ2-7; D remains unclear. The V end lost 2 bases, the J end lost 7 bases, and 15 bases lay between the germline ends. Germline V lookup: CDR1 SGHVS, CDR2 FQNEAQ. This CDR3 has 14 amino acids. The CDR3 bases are TGTGCCAGCAGCTTACAACCAGCGTCAAGGGAGCAGTACTTC. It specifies CASSLQPASREQYF.

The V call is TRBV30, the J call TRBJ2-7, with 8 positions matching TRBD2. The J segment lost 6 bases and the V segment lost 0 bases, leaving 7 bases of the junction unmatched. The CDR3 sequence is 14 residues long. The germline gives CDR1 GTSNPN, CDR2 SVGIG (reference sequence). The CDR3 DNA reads TGTGCCTGGAGTGTACCCGGGAGGGATGTCGAGCAGTACTTC. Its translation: CAWSVPGRDVEQYF. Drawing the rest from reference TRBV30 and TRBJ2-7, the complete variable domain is SQTIHQWPATLVQPVGSPLSLECTVEGTSNPNLYWYRQAAGRGLQLLFYSVGIGQISSEVPQNLSASRPQDRQFILSSKKLLLSDSGFYLCAWSVPGRDVEQYFGPGTRLTVT.

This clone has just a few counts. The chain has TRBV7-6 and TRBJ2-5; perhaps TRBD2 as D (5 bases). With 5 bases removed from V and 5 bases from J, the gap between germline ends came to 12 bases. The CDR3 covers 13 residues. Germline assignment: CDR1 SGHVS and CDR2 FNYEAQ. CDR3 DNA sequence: TGTGCCAGCAGCGACGAGTGGAGGGAGACCCAGTACTTC. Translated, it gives CASSDEWRETQYF.

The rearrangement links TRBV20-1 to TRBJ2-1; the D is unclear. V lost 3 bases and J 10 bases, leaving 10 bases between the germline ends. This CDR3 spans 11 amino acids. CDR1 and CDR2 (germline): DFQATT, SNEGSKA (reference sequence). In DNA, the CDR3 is TGCAGTGCTAGTCTAGTCGGGGAGCAGTTCTTC. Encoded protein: CSASLVGEQFF.

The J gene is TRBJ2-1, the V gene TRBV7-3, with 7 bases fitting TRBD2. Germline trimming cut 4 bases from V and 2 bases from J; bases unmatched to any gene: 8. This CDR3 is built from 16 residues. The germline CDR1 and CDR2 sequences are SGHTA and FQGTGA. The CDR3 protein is CASSSLAGATYNEQFF. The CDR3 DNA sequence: TGTGCCAGCAGCTCCTTAGCGGGTGCCACCTACAATGAGCAGTTCTTC.